Following are 13 T cell receptor beta chains from one sample sequenced in a study of T cell responses to AZD1222 COVID-19 vaccine. TCRdb's table, derived via immunoSEQ multiplex PCR, lists solely in-frame clones and lacks some. The sample has some 160,000 clones; roughly 90% are singletons. The sample here was peripheral blood, taken 28 days after the second AZD1222 dose. These receptors were collected from an adult who received the AZD1222 COVID-19 vaccine.

The CDR3, as DNA: TGTGCCAGCAGGAGCCCCAGGTTCGAGCGGCACGAGCAGTACTTC. It specifies CASRSPRFERHEQYF. V gene TRBV2 combines with J gene TRBJ2-7, with D maybe TRBD2 (5 bases). V lost 6 bases, J lost 5 bases, and 20 bases lay in between. The CDR3 totals 15 residues. Germline CDR1 is SNHLY and CDR2 is FYNNEI.

V and J are TRBV5-4 and TRBJ1-5; D call uncertain. The V and J ends lost 6 bases and 1 base respectively, with 11 bases between them. This CDR3 has 14 amino acids. In germline, CDR1 is SGHNT, CDR2 YYREEE (reference sequence). The CDR3 DNA reads as TGTGCCAGCAACGGAGGTGGAAGCAATCAGCCCCAGCATTTT. It encodes CASNGGGSNQPQHF.

V is TRBV6-5 and J is TRBJ1-2; D possibly corresponds to TRBD1 (6 bases). The CDR3 totals 15 residues. Per the germline V gene, CDR1 is MNHEY and CDR2 is SVGAGI. V lost 10 bases to trimming and J lost 5 bases, with 23 bases between them. CDR3 in DNA: TGTGCCACCAAAACCTTGACAGGCCTTGGATATGGCTACACCTTC. Translating gives CATKTLTGLGYGYTF.

J is TRBJ1-6 and V is TRBV19; TRBD1 is a possible D gene (5 bases). The CDR3 runs 16 residues. The ends were cut back, 3 bases at V and 8 bases at J, with 17 bases in the middle. Germline V gene data show CDR1 as LNHDA and CDR2 as SQIVND (reference sequence). Here the CDR3 DNA reads TGTGCCAGTAGTATCCCTCGGGGGATTTACGATTCACCCCTCCACTTT. Amino acid sequence: CASSIPRGIYDSPLHF.

The chain combines TRBV19 with TRBJ1-4; D possibly corresponds to TRBD1 (5 bases). Trimming stripped 7 bases from V and 10 bases from J, with 16 bases between. Germline V gene sequence: CDR1 LNHDA, CDR2 SQIVND (reference sequence). This CDR3 is built from 13 residues. CDR3 sequence reads: CASKVPSGGKLFF. CDR3 coding DNA: TGTGCCAGTAAGGTGCCGTCGGGGGGAAAACTGTTTTTT.

V usage is TRBV4-1 and J usage is TRBJ1-2, with 7 positions matching TRBD1. This CDR3 has 14 amino acids. CDR1 and CDR2 from the germline V gene are MGHRA and YSYEKL. Unmatched junction bases numbered 2, after V lost 3 bases and J lost 1 base. The CDR3 sequence is CASSQTGYNYGYTF. CDR3 coding DNA: TGCGCCAGCAGCCAGACAGGGTATAACTATGGCTACACCTTC.

V gene TRBV6-5 combines with J gene TRBJ2-7; 9 bases are a match to TRBD1. The CDR3 contains 13 residues. The germline V gene encodes CDR1 MNHEY and CDR2 SVGAGI. J gave up 9 bases and V 8 bases, and 11 bases lay outside the gene matches. The CDR3 is CASRDWDRAGQYF. The CDR3 region has the DNA TGTGCCAGCCGCGATTGGGACAGGGCAGGGCAGTACTTC.

The chain has TRBV21-1 and TRBJ1-2. TRBV21-1 is assigned pseudogene status. This CDR3 is 14 amino acids long. CDR3 sequence: CASSTTHGSYGYTF. The CDR3 nucleotides read TGTGCCAGCAGCACCACCCACGGTAGTTATGGCTACACCTTC.

The chain joins TRBV5-4 to TRBJ2-2; D remains ambiguous. The CDR3 has 14 residues. Between the trimmed V and J ends, which lost 4 bases and 3 bases, there was a span of 10 bases. Germline lookup yields CDR1 SGHNT and CDR2 YYREEE (reference sequence). The CDR3 region is CASSTDTYTGELFF. CDR3 coding DNA: TGTGCCAGCAGCACCGACACTTACACCGGGGAGCTGTTTTTT.

CDR3 sequence reads: CASSLDGPPEQYF. Written as DNA, the CDR3 is TGCGCCAGCAGCTTGGATGGGCCCCCAGAGCAGTACTTC. The V gene is TRBV5-1, the J gene TRBJ2-7; D is undetermined. Germline CDR1 SGHRS, CDR2 YFSETQ. This CDR3 has 13 residues. Trimming stripped 0 bases from V and 7 bases from J, with 11 bases between.

This clone was seen just once. The genes are TRBV18 and TRBJ2-4; no clear D gene. Trimming left V 4 bases short and J 4 bases short, with 14 bases between. There are 15 residues in the CDR3. Germline V lookup: CDR1 KGHSH, CDR2 LQKENI. CDR3 DNA: TGTGCCAGCTCACGTAATTCCGGTCAGAAAAACATTCAGTACTTC. Protein product: CASSRNSGQKNIQYF. The complete variable domain, with remaining parts taken from reference TRBV18 and TRBJ2-4, reads NAGVMQNPRHLVRRRGQEARLRCSPMKGHSHVYWYRQLPEEGLKFMVYLQKENIIDESGMPKERFSAEFPKEGPSILRIQQVVRGDSAAYFCASSRNSGQKNIQYFGAGTRLSVL.

The chain carries TRBV7-8 and TRBJ1-3; no reliable D call. V dropped 4 bases and J dropped 0 bases, with 7 bases sitting between them. The CDR3 covers 14 residues. Germline lookup yields CDR1 SGHVS and CDR2 FQNEAQ. The CDR3 DNA is TGTGCCAGCAGCTCCCCACGCTCTGGAAACACCATATATTTT. Translating it yields CASSSPRSGNTIYF.

This sequence joins TRBV28 and TRBJ2-7; 8 nucleotides agree with TRBD1. The CDR3 totals 15 residues. Germline V gives CDR1 MDHEN, CDR2 SYDVKM. J gave up 2 bases and V 5 bases, and 8 bases lay outside the gene matches. DNA of the CDR3: TGTGCCAGCAGTCTAGCCCCGGGACAGGCCTACGAGCAGTACTTC. This translates into CASSLAPGQAYEQYF. The full variable domain, with the rest looked up from reference TRBV28 and TRBJ2-7, is DVKVTQSSRYLVKRTGEKVFLECVQDMDHENMFWYRQDPGLGLRLIYFSYDVKMKEKGDIPEGYSVSREKKERFSLILESASTNQTSMYLCASSLAPGQAYEQYFGPGTRLTVT.